The T cell receptor (beta chain) described here comes from a study of blood T cells in healthy people across ages. This clonotype was counted only a few times. Looked up from germline, CDR1 is MDHEN and CDR2 is SYDVKM. Trimming stripped 6 bases from V and 5 bases from J, with 16 bases between. The CDR3 has 14 amino acids. Sample-barcoded 5' priming and a J-beta primer mix drove a second PCR of roughly 6 to 12 cycles. TCRdb itself ran the 5' RACE reads through MiXCR, one entry per CDR3 protein. The data hold hundreds of thousands of distinct CDR3 sequences, with roughly 56% observed a single time. The receptor was derived from a middle-aged man in good health. The chain carries TRBV28 and TRBJ2-5; the D gene is possibly TRBD2 (6 bases). The sequenced sample was blood. CDR3 sequence: CASSLGGVGETQYF. The DNA for the CDR3 is TGTGCCAGCAGCTTAGGCGGGGTAGGGGAGACCCAGTACTTC. Together with reference TRBV28 and TRBJ2-5, the CDR3 gives the full variable domain: DVKVTQSSRYLVKRTGEKVFLECVQDMDHENMFWYRQDPGLGLRLIYFSYDVKMKEKGDIPEGYSVSREKKERFSLILESASTNQTSMYLCASSLGGVGETQYFGPGTRLLVL.